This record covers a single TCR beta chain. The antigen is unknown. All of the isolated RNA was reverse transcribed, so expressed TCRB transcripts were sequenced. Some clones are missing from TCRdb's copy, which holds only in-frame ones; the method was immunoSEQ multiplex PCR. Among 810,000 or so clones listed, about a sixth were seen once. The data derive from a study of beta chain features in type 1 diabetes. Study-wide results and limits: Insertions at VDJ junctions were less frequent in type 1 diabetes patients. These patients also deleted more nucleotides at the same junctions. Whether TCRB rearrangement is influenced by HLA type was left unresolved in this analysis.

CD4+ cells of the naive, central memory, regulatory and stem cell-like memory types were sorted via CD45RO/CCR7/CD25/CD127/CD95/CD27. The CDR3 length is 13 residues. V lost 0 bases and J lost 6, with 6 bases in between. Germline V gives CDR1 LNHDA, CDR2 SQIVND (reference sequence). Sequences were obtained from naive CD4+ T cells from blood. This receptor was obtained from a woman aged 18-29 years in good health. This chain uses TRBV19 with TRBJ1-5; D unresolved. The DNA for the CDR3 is TGTGCCAGTAGTATAGAATTCGGTCAGCCCCAGCATTTT. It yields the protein CASSIEFGQPQHF.